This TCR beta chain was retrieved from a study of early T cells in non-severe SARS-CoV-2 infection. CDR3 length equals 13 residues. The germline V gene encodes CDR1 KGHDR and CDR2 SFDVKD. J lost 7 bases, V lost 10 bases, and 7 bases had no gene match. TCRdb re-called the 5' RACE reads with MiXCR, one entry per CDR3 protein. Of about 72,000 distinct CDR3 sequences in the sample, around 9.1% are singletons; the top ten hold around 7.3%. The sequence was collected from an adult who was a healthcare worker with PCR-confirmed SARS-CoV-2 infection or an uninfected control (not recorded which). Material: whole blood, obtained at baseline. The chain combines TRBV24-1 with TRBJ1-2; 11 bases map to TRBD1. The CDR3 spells CATQGQGAVGYTF. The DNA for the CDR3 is TGTGCCACACAAGGACAGGGGGCAGTTGGCTACACCTTC.